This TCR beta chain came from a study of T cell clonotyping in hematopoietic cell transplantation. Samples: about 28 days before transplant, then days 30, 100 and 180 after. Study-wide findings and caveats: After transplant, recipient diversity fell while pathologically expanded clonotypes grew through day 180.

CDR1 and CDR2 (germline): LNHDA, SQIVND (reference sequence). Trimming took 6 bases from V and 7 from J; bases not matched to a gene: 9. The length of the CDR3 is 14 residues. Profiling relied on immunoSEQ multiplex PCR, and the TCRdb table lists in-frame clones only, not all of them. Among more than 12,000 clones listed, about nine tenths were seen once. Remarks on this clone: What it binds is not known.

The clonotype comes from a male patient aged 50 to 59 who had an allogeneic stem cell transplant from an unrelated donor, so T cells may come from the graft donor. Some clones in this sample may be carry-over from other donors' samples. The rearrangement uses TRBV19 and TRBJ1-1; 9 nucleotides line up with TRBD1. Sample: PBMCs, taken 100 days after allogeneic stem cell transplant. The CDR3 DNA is TGTGCCAGTAGACAACAACAGGGGGCCGGTGAAGCTTTCTTT. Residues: CASRQQQGAGEAFF.